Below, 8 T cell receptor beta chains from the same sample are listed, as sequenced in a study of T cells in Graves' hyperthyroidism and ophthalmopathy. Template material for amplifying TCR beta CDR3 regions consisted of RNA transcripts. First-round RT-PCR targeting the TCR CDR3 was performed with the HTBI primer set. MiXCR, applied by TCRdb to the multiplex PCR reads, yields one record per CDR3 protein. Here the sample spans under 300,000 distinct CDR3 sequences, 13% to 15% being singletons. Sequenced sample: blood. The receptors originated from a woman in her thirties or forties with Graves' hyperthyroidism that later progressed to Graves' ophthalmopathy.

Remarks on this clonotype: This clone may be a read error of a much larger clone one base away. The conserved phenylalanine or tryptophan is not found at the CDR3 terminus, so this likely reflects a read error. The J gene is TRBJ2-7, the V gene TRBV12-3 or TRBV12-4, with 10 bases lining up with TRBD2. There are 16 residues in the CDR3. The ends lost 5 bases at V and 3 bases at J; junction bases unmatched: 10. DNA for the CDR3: TGTGCCAGCAGTGCCGGGACTAGCGCCTACCGCTACGAGCAGTACCTC. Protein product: CASSAGTSAYRYEQYL.

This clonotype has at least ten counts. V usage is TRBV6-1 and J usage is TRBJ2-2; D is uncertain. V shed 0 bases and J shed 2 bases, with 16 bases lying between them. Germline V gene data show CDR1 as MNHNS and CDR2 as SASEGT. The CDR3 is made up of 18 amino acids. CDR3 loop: CASSEAKVLTANTGELFF. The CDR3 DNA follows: TGTGCCAGCAGTGAAGCGAAGGTCTTAACAGCCAACACCGGGGAGCTGTTTTTT.

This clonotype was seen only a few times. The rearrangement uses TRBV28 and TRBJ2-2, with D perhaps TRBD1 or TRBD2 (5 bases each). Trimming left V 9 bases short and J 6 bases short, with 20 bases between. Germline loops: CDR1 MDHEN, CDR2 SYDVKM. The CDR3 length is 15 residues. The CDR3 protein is CASRPVGVRAGELFF. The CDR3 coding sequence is TGTGCCAGTAGGCCCGTGGGGGTGAGGGCCGGGGAGCTGTTTTTT.

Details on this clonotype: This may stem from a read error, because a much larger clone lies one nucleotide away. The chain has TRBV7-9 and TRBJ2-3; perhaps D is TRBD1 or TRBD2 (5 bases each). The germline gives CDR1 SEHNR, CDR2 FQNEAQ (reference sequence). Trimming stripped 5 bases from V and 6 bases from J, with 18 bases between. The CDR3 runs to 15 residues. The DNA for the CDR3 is TGTGCCAGCAGCCCAAACGGGGCGCGAGCCGATACGCAGTATTTT. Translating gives CASSPNGARADTQYF.

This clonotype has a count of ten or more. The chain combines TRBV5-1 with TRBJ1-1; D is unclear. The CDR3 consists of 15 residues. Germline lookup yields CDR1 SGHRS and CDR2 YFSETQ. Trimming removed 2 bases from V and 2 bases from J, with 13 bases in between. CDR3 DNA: TGCGCCAGCAGCTTTGGTGGGGTTCGCAACACTGAAGCTTTCTTT. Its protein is CASSFGGVRNTEAFF.

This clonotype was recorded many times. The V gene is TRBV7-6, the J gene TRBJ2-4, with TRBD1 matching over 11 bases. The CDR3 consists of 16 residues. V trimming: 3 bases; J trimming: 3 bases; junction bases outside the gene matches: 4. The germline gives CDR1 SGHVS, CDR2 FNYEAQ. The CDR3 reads CASSLEGQGGKNIQYF. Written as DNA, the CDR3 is TGTGCCAGCAGCTTGGAGGGACAGGGGGGCAAAAACATTCAGTACTTC. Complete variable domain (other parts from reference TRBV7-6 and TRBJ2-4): GAGVSQSPRYKVTKRGQDVALRCDPISGHVSLYWYRQALGQGPEFLTYFNYEAQQDKSGLPNDRFSAERPEGSISTLTIQRTEQRDSAMYRCASSLEGQGGKNIQYFGAGTRLSVL.

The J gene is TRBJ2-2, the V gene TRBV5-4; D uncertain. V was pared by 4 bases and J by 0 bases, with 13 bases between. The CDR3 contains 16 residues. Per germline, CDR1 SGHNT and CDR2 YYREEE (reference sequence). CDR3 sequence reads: CASSMWTNANTGELFF. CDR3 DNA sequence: TGTGCCAGCAGCATGTGGACGAACGCGAACACCGGGGAGCTGTTTTTT.

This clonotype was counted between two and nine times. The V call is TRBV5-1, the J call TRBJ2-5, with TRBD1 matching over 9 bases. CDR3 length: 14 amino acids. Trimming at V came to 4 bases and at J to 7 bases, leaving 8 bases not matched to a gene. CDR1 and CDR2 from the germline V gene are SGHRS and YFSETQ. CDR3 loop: CASSPGTGQLTQYF. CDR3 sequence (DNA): TGCGCCAGCAGCCCGGGGACAGGGCAATTGACCCAGTACTTC.